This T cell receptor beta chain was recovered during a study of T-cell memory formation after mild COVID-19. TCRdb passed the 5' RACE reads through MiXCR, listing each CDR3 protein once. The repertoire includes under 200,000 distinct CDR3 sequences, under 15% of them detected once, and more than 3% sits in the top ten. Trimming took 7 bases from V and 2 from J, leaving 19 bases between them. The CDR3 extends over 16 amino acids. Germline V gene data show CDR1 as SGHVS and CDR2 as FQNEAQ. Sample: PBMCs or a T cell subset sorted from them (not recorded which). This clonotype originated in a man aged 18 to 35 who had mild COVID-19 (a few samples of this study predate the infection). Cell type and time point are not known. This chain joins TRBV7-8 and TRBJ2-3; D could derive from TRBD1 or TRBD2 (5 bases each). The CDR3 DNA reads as TGTGCCAGCACCCCCTTAGTCGGGGCCCCCACAGATACGCAGTATTTT. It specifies CASTPLVGAPTDTQYF.